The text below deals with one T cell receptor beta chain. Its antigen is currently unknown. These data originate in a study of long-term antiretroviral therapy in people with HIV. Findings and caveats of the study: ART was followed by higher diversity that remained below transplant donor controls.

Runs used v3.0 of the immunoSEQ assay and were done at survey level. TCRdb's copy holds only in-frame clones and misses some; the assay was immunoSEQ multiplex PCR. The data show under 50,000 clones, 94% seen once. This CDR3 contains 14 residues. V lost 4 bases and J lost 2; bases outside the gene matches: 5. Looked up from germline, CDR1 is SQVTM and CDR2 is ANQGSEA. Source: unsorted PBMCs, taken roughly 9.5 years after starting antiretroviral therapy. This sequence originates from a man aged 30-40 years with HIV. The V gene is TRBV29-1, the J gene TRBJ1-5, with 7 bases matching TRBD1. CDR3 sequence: CSVARGVGNQPQHF. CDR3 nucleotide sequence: TGCAGCGTTGCCAGGGGGGTAGGCAATCAGCCCCAGCATTTT.